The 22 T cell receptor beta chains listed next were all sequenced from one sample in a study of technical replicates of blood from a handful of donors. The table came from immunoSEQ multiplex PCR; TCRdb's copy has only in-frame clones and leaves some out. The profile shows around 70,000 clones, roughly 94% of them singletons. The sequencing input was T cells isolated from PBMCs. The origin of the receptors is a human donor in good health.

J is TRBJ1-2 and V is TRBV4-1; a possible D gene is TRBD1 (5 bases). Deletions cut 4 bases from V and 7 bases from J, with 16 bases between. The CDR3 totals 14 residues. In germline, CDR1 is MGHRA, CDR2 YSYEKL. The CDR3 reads CASSPNRDSSGYTF. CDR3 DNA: TGCGCCAGCAGCCCAAATCGGGACTCAAGTGGCTACACCTTC.

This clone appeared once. CDR3 amino acids: CASSVEGYYGYTF. The CDR3 nucleotides are TGTGCCAGCAGTGTAGAGGGATACTATGGCTACACCTTC. The genes are TRBV2 and TRBJ1-2; D unresolved. CDR3 length equals 13 residues. The germline CDR1 and CDR2 sequences are SNHLY and FYNNEI. The V end lost 4 bases, the J end lost 3 bases, and 9 bases lay between the germline ends.

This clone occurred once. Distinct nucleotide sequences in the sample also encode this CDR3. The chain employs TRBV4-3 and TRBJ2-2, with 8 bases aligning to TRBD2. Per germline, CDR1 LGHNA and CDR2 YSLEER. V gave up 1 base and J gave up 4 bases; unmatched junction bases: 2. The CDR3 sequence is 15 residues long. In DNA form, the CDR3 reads TGCGCCAGCAGCCAAGGGGCGGGAGGCACCGGGGAGCTGTTTTTT. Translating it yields CASSQGAGGTGELFF.

CDR3 protein: CASRDTSYEQYF. The CDR3 coding sequence is TGTGCCTCCCGGGACACCTCCTACGAGCAGTACTTC. The chain recombines TRBV30 with TRBJ2-7, with D perhaps TRBD1 (6 bases). Deletions cut 7 bases from V and 0 bases from J, with 10 bases between. The CDR3 length is 12 residues. The germline V gene encodes CDR1 GTSNPN and CDR2 SVGIG (reference sequence).

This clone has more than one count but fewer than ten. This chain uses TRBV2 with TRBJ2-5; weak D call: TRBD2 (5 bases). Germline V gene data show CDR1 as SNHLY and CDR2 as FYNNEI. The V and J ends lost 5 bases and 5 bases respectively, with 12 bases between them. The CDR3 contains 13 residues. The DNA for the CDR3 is TGTGCCAGCAGTCGCGGGCCGGGGGAGACCCAGTACTTC. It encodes CASSRGPGETQYF.

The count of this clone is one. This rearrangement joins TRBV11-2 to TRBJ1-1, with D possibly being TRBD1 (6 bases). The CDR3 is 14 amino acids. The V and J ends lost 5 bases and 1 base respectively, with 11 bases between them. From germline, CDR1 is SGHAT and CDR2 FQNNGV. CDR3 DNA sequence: TGTGCCAGCAGCCCCGGGACAACGAACACTGAAGCTTTCTTT. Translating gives CASSPGTTNTEAFF.

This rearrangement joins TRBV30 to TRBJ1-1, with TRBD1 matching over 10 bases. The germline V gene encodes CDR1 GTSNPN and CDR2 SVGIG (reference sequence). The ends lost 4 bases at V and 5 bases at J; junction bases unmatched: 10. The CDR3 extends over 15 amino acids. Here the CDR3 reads CAWNAGTGADTEAFF. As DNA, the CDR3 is TGTGCCTGGAATGCCGGGACAGGGGCCGATACTGAAGCTTTCTTT.

The chain's CDR3 is CASSQASGRASFYEQYF. CDR3 nucleotide sequence: TGCGCCAGCAGCCAAGCTAGCGGGAGGGCAAGTTTCTACGAGCAGTACTTC. This sequence joins TRBV4-1 and TRBJ2-7; 12 bases agree with TRBD2. This CDR3 contains 17 residues. After removal of 1 base from V and 3 bases from J, the junction contained 7 bases not matched to a gene. Germline V gene lookup returns CDR1 MGHRA and CDR2 YSYEKL.

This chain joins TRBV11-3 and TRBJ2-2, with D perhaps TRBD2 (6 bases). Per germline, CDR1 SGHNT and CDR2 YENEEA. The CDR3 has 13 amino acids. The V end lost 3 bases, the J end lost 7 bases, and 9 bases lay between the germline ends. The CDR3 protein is CASSLIGSGELFF. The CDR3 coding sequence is TGTGCCAGCAGCTTGATCGGGAGCGGGGAGCTGTTTTTT.

The CDR3 coding sequence is TGTGCCACCAGCCCCGGGACAGCAGGACATCAGCCCCAGCATTTT. Encoded protein: CATSPGTAGHQPQHF. This chain uses TRBV15 with TRBJ1-5, with 7 bases matching TRBD1. Germline V CDR1 and CDR2: LNHNV, YYDKDF (reference sequence). V shed 5 bases and J 5 bases; nucleotides not matched to a gene: 9. The CDR3 length is 15 residues. The complete variable domain, with remaining parts taken from reference TRBV15 and TRBJ1-5, reads DAMVIQNPRYQVTQFGKPVTLSCSQTLNHNVMYWYQQKSSQAPKLLFHYYDKDFNNEADTPDNFQSRRPNTSFCFLDIRSPGLGDTAMYLCATSPGTAGHQPQHFGDGTRLSIL.

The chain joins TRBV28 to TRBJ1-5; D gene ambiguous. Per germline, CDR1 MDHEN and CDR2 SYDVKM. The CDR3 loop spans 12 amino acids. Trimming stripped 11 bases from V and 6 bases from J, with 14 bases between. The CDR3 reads CASARRVQPQHF. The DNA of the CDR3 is TGTGCCTCAGCTCGGAGGGTTCAGCCCCAGCATTTT.

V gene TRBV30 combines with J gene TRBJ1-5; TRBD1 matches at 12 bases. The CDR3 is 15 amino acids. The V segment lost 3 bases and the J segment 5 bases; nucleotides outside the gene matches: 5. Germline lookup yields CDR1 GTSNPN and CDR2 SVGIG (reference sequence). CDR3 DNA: TGTGCCTGGAGCCCGGGACAGGGGGCTCATCAGCCCCAGCATTTT. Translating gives CAWSPGQGAHQPQHF.

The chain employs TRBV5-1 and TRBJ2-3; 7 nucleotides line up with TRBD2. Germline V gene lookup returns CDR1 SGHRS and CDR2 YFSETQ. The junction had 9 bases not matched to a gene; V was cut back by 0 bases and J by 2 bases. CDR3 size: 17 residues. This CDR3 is CASSLATLAEDTDTQYF. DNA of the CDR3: TGCGCCAGCAGCTTGGCCACCCTAGCGGAGGACACAGATACGCAGTATTTT.

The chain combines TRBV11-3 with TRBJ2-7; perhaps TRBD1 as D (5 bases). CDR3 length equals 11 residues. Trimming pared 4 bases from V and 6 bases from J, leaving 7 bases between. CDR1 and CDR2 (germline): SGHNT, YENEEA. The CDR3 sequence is CASSSGFEQYF. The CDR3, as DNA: TGTGCCAGCAGCTCAGGGTTCGAGCAGTACTTC.

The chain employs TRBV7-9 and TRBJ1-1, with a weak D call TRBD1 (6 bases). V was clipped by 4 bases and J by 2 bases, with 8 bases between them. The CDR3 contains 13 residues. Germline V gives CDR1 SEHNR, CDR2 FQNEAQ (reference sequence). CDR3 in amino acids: CASSWGLNTEAFF. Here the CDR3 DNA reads TGTGCCAGCAGCTGGGGGCTCAACACTGAAGCTTTCTTT.

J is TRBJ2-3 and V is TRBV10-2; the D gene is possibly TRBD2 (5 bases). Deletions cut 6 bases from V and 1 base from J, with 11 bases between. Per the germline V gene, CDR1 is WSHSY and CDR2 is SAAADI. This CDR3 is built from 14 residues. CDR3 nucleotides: TGCGCCAGCAGCGTCTGGGGAGGCACAGATACGCAGTATTTT. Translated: CASSVWGGTDTQYF.

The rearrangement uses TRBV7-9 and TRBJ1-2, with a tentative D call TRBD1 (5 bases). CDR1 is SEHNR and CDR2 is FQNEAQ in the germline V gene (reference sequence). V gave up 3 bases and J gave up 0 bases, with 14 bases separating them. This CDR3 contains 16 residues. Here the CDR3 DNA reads TGTGCCAGCAGCTTTTTTGGGTGGGGGGCTAACTATGGCTACACCTTC. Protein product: CASSFFGWGANYGYTF.

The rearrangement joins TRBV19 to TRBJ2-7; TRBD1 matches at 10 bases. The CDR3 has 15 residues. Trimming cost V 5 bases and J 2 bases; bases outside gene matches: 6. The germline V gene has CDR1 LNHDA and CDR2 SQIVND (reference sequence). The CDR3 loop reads CASSSGTGETYEQYF. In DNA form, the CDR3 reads TGTGCCAGTAGTTCCGGGACAGGGGAAACCTACGAGCAGTACTTC.

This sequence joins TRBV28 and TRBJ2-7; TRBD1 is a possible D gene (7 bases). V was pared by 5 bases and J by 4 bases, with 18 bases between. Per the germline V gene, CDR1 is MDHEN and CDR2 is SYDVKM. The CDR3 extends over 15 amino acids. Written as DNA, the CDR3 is TGTGCCAGCAGTCCCCGCGGGACAGCTGATTACGAGCAGTACTTC. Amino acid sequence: CASSPRGTADYEQYF.

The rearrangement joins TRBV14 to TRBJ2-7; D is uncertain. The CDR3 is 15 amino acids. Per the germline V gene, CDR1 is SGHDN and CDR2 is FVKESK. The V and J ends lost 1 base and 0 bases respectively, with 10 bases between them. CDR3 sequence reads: CASSQGFPGSYEQYF. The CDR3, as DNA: TGTGCCAGCAGCCAAGGATTTCCCGGCTCCTACGAGCAGTACTTC.

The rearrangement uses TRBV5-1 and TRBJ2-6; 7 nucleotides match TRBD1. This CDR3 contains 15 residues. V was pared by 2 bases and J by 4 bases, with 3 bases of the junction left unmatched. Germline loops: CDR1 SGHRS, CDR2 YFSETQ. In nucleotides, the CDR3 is TGCGCCAGCAGCTTACAGGGGCCCGGGGCCAACGTCCTGACTTTC. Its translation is CASSLQGPGANVLTF. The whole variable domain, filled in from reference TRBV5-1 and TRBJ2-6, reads KAGVTQTPRYLIKTRGQQVTLSCSPISGHRSVSWYQQTPGQGLQFLFEYFSETQRNKGNFPGRFSGRQFSNSRSEMNVSTLELGDSALYLCASSLQGPGANVLTFGAGSRLTVL.

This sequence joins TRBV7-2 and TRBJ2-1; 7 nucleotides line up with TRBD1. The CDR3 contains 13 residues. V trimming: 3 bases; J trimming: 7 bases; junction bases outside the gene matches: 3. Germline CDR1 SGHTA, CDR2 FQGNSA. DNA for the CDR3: TGTGCCAGCAGCTTCTCGACAGGGAATGAGCAGTTCTTC. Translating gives CASSFSTGNEQFF. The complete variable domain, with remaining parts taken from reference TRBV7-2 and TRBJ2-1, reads GAGVSQSPSNKVTEKGKDVELRCDPISGHTALYWYRQSLGQGLEFLIYFQGNSAPDKSGLPSDRFSAERTGGSVSTLTIQRTQQEDSAVYLCASSFSTGNEQFFGPGTRLTVL.